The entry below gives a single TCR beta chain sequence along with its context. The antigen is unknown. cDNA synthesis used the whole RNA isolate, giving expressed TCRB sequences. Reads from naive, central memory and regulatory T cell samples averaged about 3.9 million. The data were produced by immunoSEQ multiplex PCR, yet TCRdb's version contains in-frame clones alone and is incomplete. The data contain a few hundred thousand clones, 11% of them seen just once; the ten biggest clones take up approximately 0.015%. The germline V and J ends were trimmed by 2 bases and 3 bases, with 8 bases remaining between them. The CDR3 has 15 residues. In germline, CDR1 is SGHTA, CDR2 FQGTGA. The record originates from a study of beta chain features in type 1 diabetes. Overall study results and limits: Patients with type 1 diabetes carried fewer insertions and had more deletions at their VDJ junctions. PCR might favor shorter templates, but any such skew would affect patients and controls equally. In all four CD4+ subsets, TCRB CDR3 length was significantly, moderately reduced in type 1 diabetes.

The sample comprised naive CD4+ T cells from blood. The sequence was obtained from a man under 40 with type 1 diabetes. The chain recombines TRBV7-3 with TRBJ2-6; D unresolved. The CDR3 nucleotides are TGTGCCAGCAGCTTAGCTGGGCTTGGGGCCAACGTCCTGACTTTC. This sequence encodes CASSLAGLGANVLTF.